A selection of T cell receptor beta chains follows, all from one sample in a study of shared clonotypes between healthy human individuals. This table comes from immunoSEQ multiplex PCR, and its TCRdb copy is limited to in-frame clones, with some not included. The data show about 1.5 million clones, 98% seen once. The sequencing sample was made of naive CD4+ T cells sorted from blood. The source of these receptors is a man aged 25-40 years in good health. The CDR3 runs from the conserved cysteine through the conserved F or W. D genes are given only for firm matches. Size is omitted from some rows. Given values are once, few, many or a class for expanded clones.

DNA | CDR3 | J | size | V | D
TGCGCCAGCAGCCAGATCCTAGCGGGAGGGGGTAATGAGCAGTTCTTC | CASSQILAGGGNEQFF | TRBJ2-1 | NA | TRBV4-3 | TRBD2
TGCAGCGCCTCGACAGGTCAGCGGACCCAGTACTTC | CSASTGQRTQYF | TRBJ2-5 | NA | TRBV29-1 | NA
TGTGCCAGCAGCGAATGGATGGGACGGGGCTCTGGGGCCAACGTCCTGACTTTC | CASSEWMGRGSGANVLTF | TRBJ2-6 | NA | TRBV14 | NA
TGTGCCAGCAGTGACACAAGGTATTTGAATGAGCAGTTCTTC | CASSDTRYLNEQFF | TRBJ2-1 | NA | TRBV6-1 | NA
TGTGCCAGCTCACCCCCCCGGGGGATGAACACTGAAGCTTTCTTT | CASSPPRGMNTEAFF | TRBJ1-1 | NA | TRBV18 | NA
TGTGCCAGCAGCTCACCCCCTACTAGCGGAGGCGGGATCTTC | CASSSPPTSGGGIF | TRBJ2-1 | once | TRBV7-9 | TRBD2
TGCAGCGTTTATGGGAAGGGTACTGGGGCCAACGTCCTGACTTTC | CSVYGKGTGANVLTF | TRBJ2-6 | NA | TRBV29-1 | NA
TGTGCCAGTAGTATAGAGCCCGGGACAGGGGCGAATCAGCCCCAGCATTTT | CASSIEPGTGANQPQHF | TRBJ1-5 | NA | TRBV19 | TRBD1
TGTGCCAGCAGCCGAGCAGGGAGCTCCTACGAGCAGTACTTC | CASSRAGSSYEQYF | TRBJ2-7 | NA | TRBV2 | NA
TGTGCCAGCAGCACCCTGGACAGGGGGAGTGAAAAACTGTTTTTT | CASSTLDRGSEKLFF | TRBJ1-4 | NA | TRBV7-9 | TRBD1
TGTGCCAGCAGCTTGGCCGCAGGACTACGGGGCTACACCTTC | CASSLAAGLRGYTF | TRBJ1-2 | NA | TRBV5-4 | NA
TGTGTCGCGGGGCAGGGGTACACCGGGGAGCTGTTTTTT | CVAGQGYTGELFF | TRBJ2-2 | NA | TRBV11-2 | NA
TGTGCCAGCAGCTTTCAGCGGGGTGGCCTAAGCTCCTACAATGAGCAGTTCTTC | CASSFQRGGLSSYNEQFF | TRBJ2-1 | NA | TRBV7-2 | TRBD2
TGTGCCACCGGCGTAGGGTACCAAGAGACCCAGTACTTC | CATGVGYQETQYF | TRBJ2-5 | NA | TRBV28 | NA
TGCAGCGCGCTAGCGGGGGGCGGGGCCCAGTACTTC | CSALAGGGAQYF | TRBJ2-5 | NA | TRBV29-1 | TRBD2
TGTGCCAGTAGTGGGGTCGACAGGGGAACCTACGAGCAGTACTTC | CASSGVDRGTYEQYF | TRBJ2-7 | NA | TRBV19 | TRBD1
TGTGCCAGCAGTTTACGGGAGGCATCCGGGAATGAGCAGTTCTTC | CASSLREASGNEQFF | TRBJ2-1 | once | TRBV27 | TRBD2
TGTGCCAGCAGTTACCTTGGGGGAGGGGTCAATCAGCCCCAGCATTTT | CASSYLGGGVNQPQHF | TRBJ1-5 | NA | TRBV6-6 | NA
TGTGCCAGCAGCTTAGTCGGGAGGGGTCAGCCCCAGCATTTT | CASSLVGRGQPQHF | TRBJ1-5 | NA | TRBV7-2 | NA
TGTGCCAGCAGCCAGAACGTCCGAGGGGAGACCCAGTACTTC | CASSQNVRGETQYF | TRBJ2-5 | NA | TRBV14 | NA
TGTGCCAGCAGCTTGTATTTACAGGGGGTCCCGGATGAGGACTTC | CASSLYLQGVPDEDF | TRBJ2-5 | NA | TRBV7-9 | TRBD1
TGTGCCAGCAGTTTGTCCGGGGCCCGCTACAATGAGCAGTTCTTC | CASSLSGARYNEQFF | TRBJ2-1 | NA | TRBV28 | NA
TGTGCCAGCAGCCCGAGGACAGGGCCGGGCACTGAAGCTTTCTTT | CASSPRTGPGTEAFF | TRBJ1-1 | NA | TRBV9 | TRBD1
TGCGCCAGCAGCTTGGATTCCGGGAGCTCCTACAATGAGCAGTTCTTC | CASSLDSGSSYNEQFF | TRBJ2-1 | NA | TRBV5-1 | NA
TGTGCCAGCAGCTTAGGTCGGGACAGGGAGCAGTACTTC | CASSLGRDREQYF | TRBJ2-7 | NA | TRBV11-2 | TRBD1
TGCGCCAGCAGCTTGTTGGCAGGGGCCAATGAGCAGTTCTTC | CASSLLAGANEQFF | TRBJ2-1 | NA | TRBV5-1 | NA
TGTGCCAGCAGTGAGGAGACAGGGAAGAACACTGAAGCTTTCTTT | CASSEETGKNTEAFF | TRBJ1-1 | NA | TRBV6-1 | TRBD1
TGTGCCAGCAGTTCATATCAGGACAGGATCTCCTACGAGCAGTACTTC | CASSSYQDRISYEQYF | TRBJ2-7 | NA | TRBV7-9 | TRBD1
TGTGCCAGCAGTGGTTCTCCCCTTCTGGACGAGCAGTTCTTC | CASSGSPLLDEQFF | TRBJ2-1 | NA | TRBV25-1 | NA
TGTGCCAGCAGTAAAATTGGACAGGGCCAAGAGACCCAGTACTTC | CASSKIGQGQETQYF | TRBJ2-5 | NA | TRBV25-1 | TRBD1
TGTGCCAGCAGCCTAACTAGCGCCAGCTACGAGCAGTACTTC | CASSLTSASYEQYF | TRBJ2-7 | NA | TRBV21-1 | NA
TGTGCCAGCAGCAAGGACTATTCCTCCTACAATGAGCAGTTCTTC | CASSKDYSSYNEQFF | TRBJ2-1 | NA | TRBV7-3 | NA
TGTGCCAGCTCACCACCCTTCGATACGCAGTATTTT | CASSPPFDTQYF | TRBJ2-3 | NA | TRBV18 | NA
TGTGCCCCAGCGGTGGGACTCTTCAACTATGGCTACACCTTC | CAPAVGLFNYGYTF | TRBJ1-2 | NA | TRBV6-1 | NA
TGCGCCAGCAGCTTGGGGCTCAATCCCCACCCCTACGAGCAGTACTTC | CASSLGLNPHPYEQYF | TRBJ2-7 | NA | TRBV5-1 | NA
TGTGCCAGCAGCATAACCAGAGATACGCAGTATTTT | CASSITRDTQYF | TRBJ2-3 | NA | TRBV7-2 | NA
TGTGCCAGCAGTTTTGGCACACGTCTCTACGAGCAGTACTTC | CASSFGTRLYEQYF | TRBJ2-7 | NA | TRBV28 | NA
TGTGCCACCAGCAGAGGCGAAAGCAATCAGCCCCAGCATTTT | CATSRGESNQPQHF | TRBJ1-5 | NA | TRBV15 | NA
TGTGCCAGTAGTATCAACAGGGCGGGCGAGCAGTACTTC | CASSINRAGEQYF | TRBJ2-7 | NA | TRBV19 | NA
TGTGCCAGCTCACCCCAAACCGGCGGGGAGCTGTTTTTT | CASSPQTGGELFF | TRBJ2-2 | NA | TRBV18 | NA
TGCGCCAGCAGCCCTGGCTCGGGGTTAGCCAAAAACATTCAGTACTTC | CASSPGSGLAKNIQYF | TRBJ2-4 | NA | TRBV5-1 | NA
TGCGCCAGCGCCGCTTACACAGGGGACTGGAAGTACTTC | CASAAYTGDWKYF | TRBJ2-7 | once | TRBV10-2 | NA
TGTGCCAGAAGCTTGCAAACAGGGGCTGGGGTCACCGGGGAGCTGTTTTTT | CARSLQTGAGVTGELFF | TRBJ2-2 | NA | TRBV5-3 | TRBD1
TGCAGCGTTGGCCAGGGGATTTACGAGCAGTACTTC | CSVGQGIYEQYF | TRBJ2-7 | once | TRBV29-1 | NA
TGTGCCAGCAGTTTATCCTCTCTCGGGCGGGGACTAGCGGTCCAAGAGACCCAGTACTTC | CASSLSSLGRGLAVQETQYF | TRBJ2-5 | NA | TRBV28 | TRBD2
TGCGCCAGCAGTCTTTCAATTCCCTCCTACGAGCAGTACTTC | CASSLSIPSYEQYF | TRBJ2-7 | NA | TRBV10-1 | NA
TGTGCCAGCAGCTTTAGGGATTCCCCTGGCTACACCTTC | CASSFRDSPGYTF | TRBJ1-2 | NA | TRBV11-2 | NA
TGTGCCAGCAGCTTGGCAGGTCCTGGAAACACCATATATTTT | CASSLAGPGNTIYF | TRBJ1-3 | NA | TRBV5-4 | NA